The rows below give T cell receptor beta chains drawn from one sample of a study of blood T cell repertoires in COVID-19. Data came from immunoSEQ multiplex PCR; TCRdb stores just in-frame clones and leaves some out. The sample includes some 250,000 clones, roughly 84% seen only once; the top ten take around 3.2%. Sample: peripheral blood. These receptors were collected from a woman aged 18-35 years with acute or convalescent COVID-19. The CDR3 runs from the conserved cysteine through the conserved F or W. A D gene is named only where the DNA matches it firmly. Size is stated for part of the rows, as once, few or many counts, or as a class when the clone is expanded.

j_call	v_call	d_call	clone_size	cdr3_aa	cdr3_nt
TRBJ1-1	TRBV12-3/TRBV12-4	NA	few	CASSFPGEGAFF	TGTGCCAGCAGTTTCCCCGGGGAGGGAGCTTTCTTT
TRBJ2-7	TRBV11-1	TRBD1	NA	CASSLTGGNEQYF	TGTGCCAGCAGCCTAACAGGGGGCAACGAGCAGTACTTC
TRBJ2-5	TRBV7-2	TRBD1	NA	CASSLVTGKETQYF	TGTGCCAGCAGCTTAGTGACAGGGAAAGAGACCCAGTACTTC
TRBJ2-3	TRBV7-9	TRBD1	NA	CASTLGTGSTDTQYF	TGTGCCAGCACCCTAGGGACAGGGAGCACAGATACGCAGTATTTT
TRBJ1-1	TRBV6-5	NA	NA	CASSYDSNTEAFF	TGTGCCAGCAGTTACGACAGTAACACTGAAGCTTTCTTT
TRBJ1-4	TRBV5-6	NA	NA	CASSLVAGGDEKLFF	TGTGCCAGCAGCTTGGTAGCTGGGGGCGATGAAAAACTGTTTTTT
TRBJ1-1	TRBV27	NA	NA	CASSILGHMNTEAFF	TGTGCCAGCAGTATACTGGGACATATGAACACTGAAGCTTTCTTT
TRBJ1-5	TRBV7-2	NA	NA	CASSQGTPNQPQHF	TGTGCCAGCAGCCAAGGGACACCTAATCAGCCCCAGCATTTT
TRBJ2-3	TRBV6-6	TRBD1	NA	CASRQQGAAGTDTQYF	TGTGCCAGCAGGCAGCAGGGGGCGGCTGGCACAGATACGCAGTATTTT
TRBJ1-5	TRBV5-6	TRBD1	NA	CASSKTGQGGRNQPQHF	TGTGCCAGCAGCAAAACCGGACAGGGGGGACGCAATCAGCCCCAGCATTTT
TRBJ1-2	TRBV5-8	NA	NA	CASSLEEWGYTF	TGTGCCAGCAGCTTGGAGGAGTGGGGCTACACCTTC
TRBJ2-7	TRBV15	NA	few	CATSRDRTSYEQYF	TGTGCCACCAGCAGGGACAGAACCTCCTACGAGCAGTACTTC
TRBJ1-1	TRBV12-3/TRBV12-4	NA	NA	CASRANPNTEAFF	TGTGCCAGCAGAGCGAACCCTAACACTGAAGCTTTCTTT
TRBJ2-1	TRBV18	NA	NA	CASSSGSYNEQFF	TGTGCCAGCTCTAGCGGCTCCTACAATGAGCAGTTCTTC
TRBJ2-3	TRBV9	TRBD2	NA	CASSVVGGRDTQYF	TGTGCCAGCAGCGTAGTAGGCGGGAGGGATACGCAGTATTTT
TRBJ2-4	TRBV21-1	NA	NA	CASSKSQILAGGPGDIQYF	TGTGCCAGCAGCAAATCGCAGATCCTAGCGGGAGGGCCTGGCGACATTCAGTACTTC
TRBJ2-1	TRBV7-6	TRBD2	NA	CASSLGVRAGGPLIDEQFF	TGTGCCAGCAGCTTAGGAGTAAGGGCGGGAGGGCCATTGATTGATGAGCAGTTCTTC
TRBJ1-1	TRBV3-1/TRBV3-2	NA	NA	CASSQADSPGTEAFF	TGTGCCAGCAGCCAAGCGGACAGTCCGGGCACTGAAGCTTTCTTT
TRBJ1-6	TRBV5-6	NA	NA	CASSLAQGDSPLHF	TGTGCCAGCAGCCTCGCTCAGGGTGATTCACCCCTCCACTTT
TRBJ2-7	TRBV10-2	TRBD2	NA	CASMGGSGTRAYEQYF	TGCGCCAGCATGGGGGGGTCCGGGACTAGAGCCTACGAGCAGTACTTC
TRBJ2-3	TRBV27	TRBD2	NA	CASSPAVSGKPSTDTQYF	TGTGCCAGCAGCCCCGCTGTTAGCGGGAAACCTAGCACAGATACGCAGTATTTT
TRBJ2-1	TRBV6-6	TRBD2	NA	CASSYGASGSFDEQFF	TGTGCCAGCAGTTACGGGGCTAGCGGGAGTTTCGATGAGCAGTTCTTC
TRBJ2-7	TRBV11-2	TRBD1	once	CASSFAAGTAAYEQYF	TGTGCCAGCAGCTTTGCTGCCGGGACAGCGGCCTACGAGCAGTACTTC
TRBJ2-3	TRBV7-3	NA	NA	CASSPSVSGADTQYF	TGTGCCAGCAGCCCGAGCGTTTCCGGCGCAGATACGCAGTATTTT
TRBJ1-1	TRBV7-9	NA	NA	CASSLYEGAEAFF	TGTGCCAGCAGCTTATATGAGGGCGCTGAAGCTTTCTTT
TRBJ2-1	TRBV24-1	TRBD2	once	CAAGTSGNNEQFF	TGTGCCGCCGGGACTAGCGGGAACAATGAGCAGTTCTTC
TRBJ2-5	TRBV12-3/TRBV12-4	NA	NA	CASSLTLETQYF	TGTGCCAGCAGTCTCACTTTAGAGACCCAGTACTTC
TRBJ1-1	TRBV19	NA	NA	CASSISSQRMNTEAFF	TGTGCCAGTAGTATTTCTTCCCAGCGCATGAACACTGAAGCTTTCTTT
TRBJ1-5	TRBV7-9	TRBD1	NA	CASSQEGTGNQPQHF	TGTGCCAGCAGCCAAGAAGGGACAGGGAATCAGCCCCAGCATTTT
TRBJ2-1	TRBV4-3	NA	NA	CASSQEGLSYNEQFF	TGCGCCAGCAGCCAAGAGGGACTCTCCTACAATGAGCAGTTCTTC
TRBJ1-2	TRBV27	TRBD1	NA	CASTLPGTAYGYTF	TGTGCCAGCACCCTCCCCGGGACAGCCTATGGCTACACCTTC
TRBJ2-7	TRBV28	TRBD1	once	CASSFPSQGAGEQYF	TGTGCCAGCAGTTTCCCCTCGCAGGGGGCCGGGGAGCAGTACTTC